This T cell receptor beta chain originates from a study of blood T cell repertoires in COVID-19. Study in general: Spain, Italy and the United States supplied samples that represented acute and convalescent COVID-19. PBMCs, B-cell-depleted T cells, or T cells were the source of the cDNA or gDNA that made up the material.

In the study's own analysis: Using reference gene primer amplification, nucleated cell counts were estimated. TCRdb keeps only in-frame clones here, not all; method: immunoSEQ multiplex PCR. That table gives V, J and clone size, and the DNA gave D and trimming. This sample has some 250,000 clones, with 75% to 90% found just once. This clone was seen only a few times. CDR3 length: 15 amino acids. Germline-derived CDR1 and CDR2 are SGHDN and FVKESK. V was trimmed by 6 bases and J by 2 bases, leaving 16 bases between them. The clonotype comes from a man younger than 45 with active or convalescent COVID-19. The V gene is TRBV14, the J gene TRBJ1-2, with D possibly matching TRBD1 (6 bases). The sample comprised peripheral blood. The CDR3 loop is CASSLSGGLNYGYTF. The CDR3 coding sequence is TGTGCCAGCAGTTTATCGGGGGGCTTGAACTATGGCTACACCTTC.